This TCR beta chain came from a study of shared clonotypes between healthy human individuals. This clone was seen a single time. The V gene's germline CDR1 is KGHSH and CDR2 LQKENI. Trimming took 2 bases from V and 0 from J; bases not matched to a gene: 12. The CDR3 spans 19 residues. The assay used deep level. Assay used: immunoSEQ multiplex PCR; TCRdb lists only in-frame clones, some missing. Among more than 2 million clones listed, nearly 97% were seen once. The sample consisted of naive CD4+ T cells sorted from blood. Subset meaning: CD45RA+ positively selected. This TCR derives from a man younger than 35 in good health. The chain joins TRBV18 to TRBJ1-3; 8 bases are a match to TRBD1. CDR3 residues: CASSPALLQGGSSGNTIYF. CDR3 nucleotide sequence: TGTGCCAGCTCACCAGCCCTATTACAGGGGGGCAGCTCTGGAAACACCATATATTTT.